Below, 20 T cell receptor beta chains from the same sample are listed, as sequenced in a study of cytomegalovirus exposure and HLA in healthy donors. Primers: 60 Vbeta forward and 13 Jbeta reverse. The protocol was immunoSEQ multiplex PCR, while the TCRdb copy is restricted to in-frame clones and leaves out a portion. Among 100,000 or so clones listed, around 63% were seen once. Sequencing was carried out using PBMCs. Every receptor here comes from a human donor in good health.

The chain employs TRBV28 and TRBJ2-5, with 10 bases aligning to TRBD2. The CDR3 spans 15 residues. With V trimmed by 8 bases and J by 3 bases, 9 bases remained unmatched. Germline CDR1 MDHEN, CDR2 SYDVKM. The CDR3 coding sequence is TGTGCCAGCTGCCGTCGGACTAGCGGAAAAGAGACCCAGTACTTC. Amino acid sequence: CASCRRTSGKETQYF.

The sample holds a few counts of this clone. V gene TRBV7-9 combines with J gene TRBJ2-3; D unclear. There are 14 residues in the CDR3. Looked up from germline, CDR1 is SEHNR and CDR2 is FQNEAQ (reference sequence). The germline V and J ends were trimmed by 1 base and 7 bases, with 12 bases remaining between them. CDR3 DNA sequence: TGTGCCAGCAGCTTAGTGGGCCCGCCTTATACGCAGTATTTT. This sequence encodes CASSLVGPPYTQYF.

This chain links TRBV5-5 with TRBJ1-5; TRBD1 matches 8 bases. This CDR3 region has 16 residues. The ends lost 3 bases at V and 5 bases at J; junction bases unmatched: 10. CDR1 and CDR2 from the germline V gene are SGHKS and YYEKEE (reference sequence). CDR3 DNA sequence: TGTGCCAGCAGCTGGATGACAGGGGAGTACGATCAGCCCCAGCATTTT. It encodes CASSWMTGEYDQPQHF.

The chain combines TRBV27 with TRBJ2-5; TRBD1 aligns across 7 bases. From germline, CDR1 is MNHEY and CDR2 SMNVEV (reference sequence). Trimming removed 3 bases from V and 5 bases from J; junction bases left unmatched: 12. The CDR3 extends over 16 amino acids. CDR3 nucleotide sequence: TGTGCCAGCAGTTTTTTCCGGGCAGGGGGAGAGGAGACCCAGTACTTC. The encoded protein is CASSFFRAGGEETQYF.

This clone was seen more than once but under ten times. The V and J genes are TRBV18 and TRBJ1-5; TRBD1 aligns across 8 bases. The CDR3 extends over 15 amino acids. Germline-derived CDR1 and CDR2 are KGHSH and LQKENI. The V and J ends lost 3 bases and 9 bases, in that order; junction bases with no gene match: 10. CDR3 in amino acids: CASSPQGQGQRPQHF. DNA for the CDR3: TGTGCCAGCTCACCTCAAGGACAGGGCCAAAGGCCCCAGCATTTT.

This clone was seen just once. This sequence joins TRBV7-8 and TRBJ1-1; TRBD1 agrees at 7 bases. The germline CDR1 and CDR2 sequences are SGHVS and FQNEAQ. CDR3 length: 15 amino acids. V was clipped by 4 bases and J by 4 bases; unmatched bases: 9. The CDR3 nucleotides read TGTGCCAGCAGCTCGCTACAGGGGCACTTCACTGAAGCTTTCTTT. Translation gives CASSSLQGHFTEAFF.

The table lists this clone with a few counts. This rearrangement joins TRBV14 to TRBJ2-7, with TRBD2 as a possible D gene (6 bases). The CDR3 spans 15 residues. V gave up 1 base and J gave up 6 bases, with 16 bases separating them. Germline loops: CDR1 SGHDN, CDR2 FVKESK. The CDR3 reads CASSQARGSVREQYF. CDR3 nucleotide sequence: TGTGCCAGCAGCCAAGCACGGGGGTCGGTGCGCGAGCAGTACTTC. The full variable domain, its missing parts supplied by reference TRBV14 and TRBJ2-7, is EAGVTQFPSHSVIEKGQTVTLRCDPISGHDNLYWYRRVMGKEIKFLLHFVKESKQDESGMPNNRFLAERTGGTYSTLKVQPAELEDSGVYFCASSQARGSVREQYFGPGTRLTVT.

J is TRBJ2-2 and V is TRBV5-8; 11 positions agree with TRBD1. Germline-derived CDR1 and CDR2 are SGHTS and YDEGEE. Trimming at V came to 4 bases and at J to 4 bases, leaving 12 bases not matched to a gene. This CDR3 is built from 18 residues. The CDR3 reads CASSLRTGGLPSTGELFF. The CDR3 coding sequence is TGTGCCAGCAGCCTGAGGACAGGGGGCCTACCGAGCACCGGGGAGCTGTTTTTT.

In this sample, this clone turned up a few times. The chain uses TRBV30 and TRBJ1-5; tentatively, D is TRBD1 (5 bases). Germline CDR1 and CDR2: GTSNPN and SVGIG (reference sequence). V was trimmed by 0 bases and J by 10 bases, leaving 13 bases between them. The CDR3 spans 13 residues. The CDR3 bases are TGTGCCTGGAGTGTCGGGGGGATCAGCCCCCAGCATTTT. It encodes CAWSVGGISPQHF.

The V call is TRBV21-1, the J call TRBJ2-2; the table's D gene call, TRBD1, was not cross checked with the DNA. TRBV21-1 is deemed a pseudogene. There are 18 residues in the CDR3. In nucleotides, the CDR3 is TGTGCCAGCAGCAAAGATCCAAGACAGGGCCGCGACACCGGGGAGCTGTTTTTT. This gives the protein CASSKDPRQGRDTGELFF.

The chain joins TRBV30 to TRBJ1-1; no firm D call. The V end lost 0 bases, the J end lost 5 bases, and 7 bases lay between the germline ends. The CDR3 runs to 12 residues. Germline V gene sequence: CDR1 GTSNPN, CDR2 SVGIG (reference sequence). The chain's CDR3 is CAWSVISTEAFF. The CDR3 DNA reads TGTGCCTGGAGTGTAATTTCAACTGAAGCTTTCTTT.

This clone was seen a handful of times. The rearrangement uses TRBV4-2 and TRBJ2-3; 10 bases align to TRBD2. CDR1 and CDR2 from the germline V gene are LGHNA and YNFKEQ. There are 18 residues in the CDR3. V shed 1 base and J 8 bases; nucleotides not matched to a gene: 15. The CDR3 is CASSQVGDLAGVVRTQYF. In DNA form, the CDR3 reads TGTGCCAGCAGCCAAGTCGGCGACCTAGCGGGAGTGGTGCGTACGCAGTATTTT.

This clone was picked up one time. V and J are TRBV13 and TRBJ2-5, with 9 bases identical to TRBD2. Germline V gene data show CDR1 as PRHDT and CDR2 as FYEKMQ (reference sequence). Losses at the gene ends were 5 bases for V and 2 bases for J; bases not matched to a gene: 9. The CDR3 has 16 residues. CDR3 loop: CASSTEREVRQETQYF. The CDR3 region has the DNA TGTGCCAGCAGCACCGAGCGGGAGGTTCGGCAAGAGACCCAGTACTTC.

In this sample, this clone turned up a few times. J is TRBJ2-1 and V is TRBV19; 8 positions agree with TRBD2. The germline gives CDR1 LNHDA, CDR2 SQIVND (reference sequence). This CDR3 is 14 amino acids long. V lost 8 bases to trimming and J lost 4 bases; unmatched junction nucleotides: 7. CDR3: CASQRASGYNEQFF. The CDR3 bases are TGTGCCAGTCAGAGGGCTAGCGGGTACAATGAGCAGTTCTTC.

In this sample, this clone turned up a few times. The chain employs TRBV5-1 and TRBJ1-2; 7 bases are a match to TRBD1. The CDR3 length is 16 residues. Germline trimming cut 4 bases from V and 4 bases from J; bases unmatched to any gene: 13. In germline, CDR1 is SGHRS, CDR2 YFSETQ. The CDR3 DNA sequence: TGCGCCAGCAGCCTTGGACAGGCACGACCTGTCTATGGCTACACCTTC. It yields the protein CASSLGQARPVYGYTF.

The chain has TRBV7-2 and TRBJ2-1; TRBD2 matches 7 bases. The CDR3 has 13 residues. The junction had 3 bases not matched to a gene; V was cut back by 3 bases and J by 7 bases. Germline V gene lookup returns CDR1 SGHTA and CDR2 FQGNSA. The CDR3 sequence: CASSFGGRNEQFF. In DNA, the CDR3 is TGTGCCAGCAGCTTCGGGGGGAGAAATGAGCAGTTCTTC.

The genes are TRBV30 and TRBJ1-5, with TRBD1 as a possible D gene (5 bases). Germline-derived CDR1 and CDR2 are GTSNPN and SVGIG (reference sequence). The CDR3 totals 13 residues. V gave up 1 base and J gave up 7 bases, with 11 bases separating them. The CDR3, as DNA: TGTGCCTGGAGTGGGACATCTGCGCAGCCCCAGCATTTT. Translation: CAWSGTSAQPQHF.

The V call is TRBV5-1, the J call TRBJ2-3; TRBD2 agrees at 13 bases. Germline values: CDR1 SGHRS, CDR2 YFSETQ. The CDR3 has 17 residues. V shed 2 bases, J shed 1 base, and the junction held 4 bases outside the gene matches. The CDR3 sequence is CASSFGTSGTRTDTQYF. CDR3 nucleotides: TGCGCCAGCAGCTTCGGGACTAGCGGGACCCGCACAGATACGCAGTATTTT. Full variable domain (outside the CDR3, taken from reference TRBV5-1 and TRBJ2-3): KAGVTQTPRYLIKTRGQQVTLSCSPISGHRSVSWYQQTPGQGLQFLFEYFSETQRNKGNFPGRFSGRQFSNSRSEMNVSTLELGDSALYLCASSFGTSGTRTDTQYFGPGTRLTVL.

Notes on this clone: A junction boundary mismatches the germline segment, possibly from a read error. The CDR3: CASSLGAAGGPYEQYF. DNA of the CDR3: TGTGCCAGCAGTTTAGGGGCAGCGGGAGGCCCCTACGAGCAGTACTTC. V is TRBV7-6 and J is TRBJ2-5, with TRBD2 matching over 9 bases. The J call may be faulty, since TRBJ2-7 better matches the DNA end. The CDR3 loop spans 16 amino acids. CDR1 and CDR2 from the germline V gene are SGHVS and FNYEAQ.

V usage is TRBV27 and J usage is TRBJ2-1; a possible D gene is TRBD2 (5 bases). Germline V lookup: CDR1 MNHEY, CDR2 SMNVEV (reference sequence). V lost 2 bases, J lost 7 bases, and 12 bases lay in between. The CDR3 totals 14 residues. CDR3 sequence: CASSLTALENEQFF. The CDR3 DNA reads as TGTGCCAGCAGTTTAACGGCACTAGAGAATGAGCAGTTCTTC.